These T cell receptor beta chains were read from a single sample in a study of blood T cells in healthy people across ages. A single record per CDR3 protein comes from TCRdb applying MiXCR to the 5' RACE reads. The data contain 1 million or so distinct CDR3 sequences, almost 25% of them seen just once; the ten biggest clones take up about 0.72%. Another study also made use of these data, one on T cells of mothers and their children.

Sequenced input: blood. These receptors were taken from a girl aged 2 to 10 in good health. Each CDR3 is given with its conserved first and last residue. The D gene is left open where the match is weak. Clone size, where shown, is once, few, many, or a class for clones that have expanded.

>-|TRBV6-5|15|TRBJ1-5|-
TGTGCCAGCAGTCTCCAGAGAACTGGCAATCAGCCCCAGCATTTT
CASSLQRTGNQPQHF
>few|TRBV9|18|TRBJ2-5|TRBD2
TGTGCCAGCAGCGCCTACATCGGACTAGCGGGGGGGCCGGAGACCCAGTACTTC
CASSAYIGLAGGPETQYF
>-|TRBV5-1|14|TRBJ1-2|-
TGCGCCAGCAGCTTTCGTAGCTCGGGGGATGGCTACACCTTC
CASSFRSSGDGYTF
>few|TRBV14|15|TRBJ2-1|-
TGTGCCAGCAGCCGCGGTAGGGGCTCTTACAATGAGCAGTTCTTC
CASSRGRGSYNEQFF
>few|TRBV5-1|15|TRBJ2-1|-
TGCGCCAGCAGCGCGACCTCCAGTGACTTTAATGAGCAGTTCTTC
CASSATSSDFNEQFF
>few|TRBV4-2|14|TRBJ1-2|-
TGTGCCAGCAGCCAAGATGGGTGGGGAGATGGCTACACCTTC
CASSQDGWGDGYTF
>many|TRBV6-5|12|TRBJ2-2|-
TGTGCCAGCAGTTACGTACCCGGGGAGCTGTTTTTT
CASSYVPGELFF
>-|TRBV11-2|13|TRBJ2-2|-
TGTGCCAGCAGCCTAATTCCCACCGGGGAGCTGTTTTTT
CASSLIPTGELFF
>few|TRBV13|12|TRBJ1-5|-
TGTGCCAGCAGCGTCGATGGGGGGCCCCAGCATTTT
CASSVDGGPQHF
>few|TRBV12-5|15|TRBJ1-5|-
TGTGCTAGTGCCCACCTCGCGGGGGAGGATCAGCCCCAGCATTTT
CASAHLAGEDQPQHF
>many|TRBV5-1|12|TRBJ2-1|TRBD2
TGCGCCAGCAGCTTGCTAGCGGGCGAGCAGTTCTTC
CASSLLAGEQFF
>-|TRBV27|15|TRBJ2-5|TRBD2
TGTGCCAGCAGTTTAGAAGGCGGGAGGTGGGAGACCCAGTACTTC
CASSLEGGRWETQYF
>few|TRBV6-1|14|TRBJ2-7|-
TGTGCCAGCAGTGAGTCACCAAGGGTTTACGAGCAGTACTTC
CASSESPRVYEQYF
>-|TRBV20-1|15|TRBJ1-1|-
TGCAGTGCTAGATCCCAGGGACACTGGAACACTGAAGCTTTCTTT
CSARSQGHWNTEAFF
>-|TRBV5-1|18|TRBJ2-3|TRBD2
TGCGCCAGCAGCTTGGAGGGTAGCGGGAGCGGTCCCCCAGATACGCAGTATTTT
CASSLEGSGSGPPDTQYF
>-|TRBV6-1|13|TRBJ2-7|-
TGTGCCAGCACCCGGGACACCTCCTACGAGCAGTACTTC
CASTRDTSYEQYF
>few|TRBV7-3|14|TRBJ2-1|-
TGTGCCAGCAGTAAAGATTCTAGGGTCAATGAGCAGTTCTTC
CASSKDSRVNEQFF
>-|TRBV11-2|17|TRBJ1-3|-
TGTGCCAGCAGCTTAAGACACTCGTCCTACTCTGGAAACACCATATATTTT
CASSLRHSSYSGNTIYF
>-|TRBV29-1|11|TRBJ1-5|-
TGCAGCGTCGCTCTCGACGGACTACAGCATTTT
CSVALDGLQHF
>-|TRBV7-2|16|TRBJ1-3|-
TGTGCCAGCAGTCCCGTTTGGGGAACAGCAGGAAACACCATATATTTT
CASSPVWGTAGNTIYF
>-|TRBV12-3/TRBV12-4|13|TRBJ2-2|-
TGTGCCAGTAAGCAGGGGTCGGCCGGGGAGCTGTTTTTT
CASKQGSAGELFF
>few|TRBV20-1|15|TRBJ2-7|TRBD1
TGCAGTGCTAGATCCCGGCAGGGGGTAGGAGGCGAGCAGTACTTC
CSARSRQGVGGEQYF
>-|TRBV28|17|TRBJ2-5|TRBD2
TGTGCCAGCAGCCCCTACCGGGGGGGCCTCGGGCAAGAGACCCAGTACTTC
CASSPYRGGLGQETQYF
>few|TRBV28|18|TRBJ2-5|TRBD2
TGTGCCAGCAGTATTGTGATAGCGGGAGGGCCGAATCAAGAGACCCAGTACTTC
CASSIVIAGGPNQETQYF
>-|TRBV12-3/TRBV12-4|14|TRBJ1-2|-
TGTGCCAGCAGTTTATTCTCAGGGACGGATGGCTACACCTTC
CASSLFSGTDGYTF
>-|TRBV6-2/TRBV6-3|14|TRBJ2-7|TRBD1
TGTGCCAGCAGAAGAGGACAGGGGATCTACGAGCAGTACTTC
CASRRGQGIYEQYF
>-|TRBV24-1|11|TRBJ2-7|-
TGTGCCACCAGTGATTTTAGGGAGCAGTACTTC
CATSDFREQYF
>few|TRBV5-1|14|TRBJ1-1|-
TGCGCCAGCAGCTTAGGATCAGACAGTAAGGAAGCTTTCTTT
CASSLGSDSKEAFF
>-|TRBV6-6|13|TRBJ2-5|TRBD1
TGTGCGAGCCTACAGGGGGGTGGAGAGACCCAGTACTTC
CASLQGGGETQYF
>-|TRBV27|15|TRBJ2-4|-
TGTGCCAGCAGTACCCATCCTCTAGCCAAAAACATTCAGTACTTC
CASSTHPLAKNIQYF
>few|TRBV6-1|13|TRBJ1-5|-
TGTGCCAGCAAGTTCGCATCGGGTCAGCCCCAGCATTTT
CASKFASGQPQHF
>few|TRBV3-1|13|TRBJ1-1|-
TGTGCCAGCACCTCTGACCTGAACACTGAAGCTTTCTTT
CASTSDLNTEAFF
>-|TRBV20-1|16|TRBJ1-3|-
TGCAGTGCTAGAGACCCGGGACGGGTATCTGGAAACACCATATATTTT
CSARDPGRVSGNTIYF
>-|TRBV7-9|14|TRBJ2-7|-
TGTGCCAGCAGCTGGGCTGAGAGCTCCTACGAGCAGTACTTC
CASSWAESSYEQYF
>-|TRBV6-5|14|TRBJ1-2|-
TGTGCCAGCAGGAGCATGGGGGTAGGCTATGGCTACACCTTC
CASRSMGVGYGYTF
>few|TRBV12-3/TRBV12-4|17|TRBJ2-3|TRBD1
TGTGCCAGCAAAGGGACAGGGGGCAGCTCGGCCTCCGATACGCAGTATTTT
CASKGTGGSSASDTQYF
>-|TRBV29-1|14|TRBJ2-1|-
TGCAGCGTTGAAGACAGGGTATCCTACAATGAGCAGTTCTTC
CSVEDRVSYNEQFF
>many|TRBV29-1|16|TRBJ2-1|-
TGCAGCGTTGAATCAGTGGGGGCCTATACCTACAATGAGCAGTTCTTC
CSVESVGAYTYNEQFF
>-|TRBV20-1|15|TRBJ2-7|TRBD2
TGCAGCGCGGGGTTATTACTAGCGGGCTCCTACGAGCAGTACTTC
CSAGLLLAGSYEQYF
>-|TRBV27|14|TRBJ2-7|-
TGTGCCAGCAGTTTCAGTGTAGGGGGAAACGAGCAGTACTTC
CASSFSVGGNEQYF
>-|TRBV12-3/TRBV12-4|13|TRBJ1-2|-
TGTGCCAGCAGTTTGGATCCTTATTACGGCTACACCTTC
CASSLDPYYGYTF
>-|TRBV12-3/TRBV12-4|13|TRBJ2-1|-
TGTGCCAGCAGTTTGAAGGGAGTGGATGAGCAGTTCTTC
CASSLKGVDEQFF
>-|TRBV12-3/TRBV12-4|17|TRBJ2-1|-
TGTGCCAGCGATAATAATGGGATATCCGGCTCCTACAATGAGCAGTTCTTC
CASDNNGISGSYNEQFF
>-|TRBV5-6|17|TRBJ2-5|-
TGTGCCAGCACCAAGATTGGACGGATTACCACTCAAGAGACCCAGTACTTC
CASTKIGRITTQETQYF
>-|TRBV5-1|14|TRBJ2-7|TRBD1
TGCGCCAGCAGCTTGGAAGGGGGCCTCTACGAGCAGTACTTC
CASSLEGGLYEQYF